This T cell receptor (beta chain) derives from a study of graft-versus-host responses after intestinal transplantation (dated by TCRdb to the early 2020s). In the study overall: The transplants that recipients got were multivisceral, liver-intestinal, or isolated intestinal. Every recipient was given anti-thymocyte globulin induction, followed by around three years of maintenance tacrolimus and steroids. After intestinal transplantation, graft-versus-host and host-versus-graft alloreactive T cell clones were followed in the graft, circulation and bone marrow using bulk TCR-beta CDR3 sequencing. To identify alloreactive clones, pre-transplant mixed lymphocyte reaction products were sequenced and compared with unstimulated pre-transplant donor and recipient T cells. Of the 20 to 30 intestinal transplant recipients enrolled in the cohort, one of whom was a retransplant, a few patients without pretransplant specimens were excluded. Donor T cell macrochimerism was defined as a peak of at least 4% donor T cells among recipient peripheral blood mononuclear cells. Rather than going through the commercial service, samples from a few later patients were sequenced in-house on an Illumina MiSeq and processed with MiXCR. Paper-wide results and their limitations: Conclusions were limited by the relatively low number and heterogeneity of intestinal transplant patients. In patients with donor T cell macrochimerism, the allografts had high GvH to HvG T cell clonal ratios. GvH clones turned up in recipient bone marrow, with some appearing earlier in ileal mucosa or blood, a pattern consistent with an intestinal mucosal origin. Early after transplant, peak levels of circulating GvH clones were associated with declines in HvG clones.

Dithiothreitol, EDTA incubations and collagenase D digestion were used to isolate intraepithelial and lamina propria lymphocytes from graft specimens. Bulk TCR-beta sequencing was performed on serial intestinal graft biopsy specimens collected as late as 600 days after transplant. Points on this clone: Its cognate antigen has yet to be identified. There are no base qualities to consult, and no much larger clone falls within one base.

The protocol used for the library was the immunoSEQ multiplex PCR assay. For most patients, high-throughput TCR-beta CDR3 sequencing of genomic DNA was performed by Adaptive Biotechnologies. In the authors' own workflow: TCR sequencing data for over 15 patients were retrieved from Adaptive's ImmunoSEQ software; a few other patients were processed with MiXCR and VDJtools. CDR3 nucleotide sequences shared by donor and recipient were removed because the origin of these sequences could not be assigned. To be classed as alloreactive, a clone needed at least 2-fold expansion over unstimulated cells and a minimum CFSE-low frequency of 0.002% (template counts) or 0.001% (read counts). A clone was considered mappable if detected in the sequenced pre-transplant spleen, lymph node, or MLR CFSE-low populations of the donor or recipient. Cumulative frequency of alloreactive clones was calculated as a percentage of all sequences weighted by copy number. This immuneACCESS table, as held by TCRdb, lists in-frame sequences with V and J called but not all clones. Of the missing ones, under half trace to an unresolved V gene in checked studies; the others have no known cause. V and J calls and clone size come straight from that table; D and trimming were deduced from the DNA. A total of 5,000 to 6,000 clones appear in this sample, roughly 65% of them only once. Less than 35% of the sample is in the top ten clones.

This TCR derives from a human patient who received an intestinal transplant, so some T cells may come from the graft donor. The material was ileum tissue, obtained around 300 days after intestinal transplant.

CDR3 protein: CASSLGLAGEIYEQYF. The nucleotide sequence reads TGTGCCAGCAGCTTGGGACTAGCGGGAGAAATCTACGAGCAGTACTTC. In this chain, TRBV5-4 is recombined with TRBJ2-7; 12 bases in the middle match TRBD2. Trimming accounts for 0 bases at V and 3 bases at J, while the number of junction bases matched to no gene is 4. The CDR3 starts with the cysteine, ends with the phenylalanine, and has 16 residues. Only the CDR3 DNA is retained, 48 bases long and in frame from the first base. The germline V gene (reference sequence) gives CDR1 as SGHNT and CDR2 as YYREEE.